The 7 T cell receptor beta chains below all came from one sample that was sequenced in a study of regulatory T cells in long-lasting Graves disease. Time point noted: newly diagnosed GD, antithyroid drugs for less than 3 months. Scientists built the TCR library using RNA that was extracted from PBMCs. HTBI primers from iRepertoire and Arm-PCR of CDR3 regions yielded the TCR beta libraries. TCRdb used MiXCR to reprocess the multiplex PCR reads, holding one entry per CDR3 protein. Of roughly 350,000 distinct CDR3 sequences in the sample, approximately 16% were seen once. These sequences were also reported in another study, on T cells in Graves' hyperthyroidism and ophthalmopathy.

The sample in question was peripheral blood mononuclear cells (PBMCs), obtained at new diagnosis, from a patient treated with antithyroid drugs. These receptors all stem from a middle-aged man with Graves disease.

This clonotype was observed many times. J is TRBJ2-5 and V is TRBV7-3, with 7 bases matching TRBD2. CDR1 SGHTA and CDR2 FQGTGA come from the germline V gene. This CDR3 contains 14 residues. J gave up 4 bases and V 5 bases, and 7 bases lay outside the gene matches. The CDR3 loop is CASSPRTGGETQYF. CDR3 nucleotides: TGTGCCAGCAGCCCTCGGACGGGGGGAGAGACCCAGTACTTC.

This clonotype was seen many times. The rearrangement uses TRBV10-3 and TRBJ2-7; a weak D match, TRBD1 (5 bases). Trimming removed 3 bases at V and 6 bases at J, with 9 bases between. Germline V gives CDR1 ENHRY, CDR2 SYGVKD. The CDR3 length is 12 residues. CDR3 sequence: CAISDQGFEQYF. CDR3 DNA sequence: TGTGCCATCAGTGACCAGGGATTCGAGCAGTACTTC.

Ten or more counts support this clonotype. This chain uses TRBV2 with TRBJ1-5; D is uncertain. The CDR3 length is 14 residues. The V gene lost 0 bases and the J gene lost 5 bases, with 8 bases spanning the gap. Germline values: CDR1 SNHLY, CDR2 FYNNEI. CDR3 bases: TGTGCCAGCAGTGAAGCGACCAGCTATCAGCCCCAGCATTTT. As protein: CASSEATSYQPQHF.

Written as DNA, the CDR3 is TGCGCCAGCGGGCCCGGGACTAGCGGGAGGGCCGGCAATGAGCAGTTCTTC. It is translated as CASGPGTSGRAGNEQFF. The chain has TRBV5-1 and TRBJ2-1; 16 bases line up with TRBD2. The length of the CDR3 is 17 residues. V dropped 7 bases and J dropped 6; count of bases not matched to a gene: 10. Germline lookup yields CDR1 SGHRS and CDR2 YFSETQ.

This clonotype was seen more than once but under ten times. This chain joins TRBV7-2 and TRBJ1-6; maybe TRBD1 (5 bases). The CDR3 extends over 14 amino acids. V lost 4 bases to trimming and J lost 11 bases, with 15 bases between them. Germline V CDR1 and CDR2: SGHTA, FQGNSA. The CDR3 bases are TGTGCCAGCAGCTACCGGGACCCTGGAGCACCCCTCCACTTT. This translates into CASSYRDPGAPLHF. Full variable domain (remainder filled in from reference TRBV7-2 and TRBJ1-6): GAGVSQSPSNKVTEKGKDVELRCDPISGHTALYWYRQSLGQGLEFLIYFQGNSAPDKSGLPSDRFSAERTGGSVSTLTIQRTQQEDSAVYLCASSYRDPGAPLHFGNGTRLTVT.

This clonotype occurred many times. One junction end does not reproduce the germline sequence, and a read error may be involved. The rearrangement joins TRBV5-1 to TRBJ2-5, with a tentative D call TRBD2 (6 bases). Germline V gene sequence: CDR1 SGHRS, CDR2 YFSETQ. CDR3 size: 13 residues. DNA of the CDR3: TGTGCCAGCAGCTTGGGGGGCCAAGAGACCCAGTACTTC. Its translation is CASSLGGQETQYF.

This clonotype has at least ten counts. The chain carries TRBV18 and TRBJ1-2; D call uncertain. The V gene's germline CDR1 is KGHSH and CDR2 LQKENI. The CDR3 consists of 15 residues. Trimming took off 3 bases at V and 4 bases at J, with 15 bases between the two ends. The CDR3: CASSPRTGSSYGYTF. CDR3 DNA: TGTGCCAGCTCACCCCGCACGGGAAGTTCCTATGGCTACACCTTC.